The next 15 T cell receptor beta chains were all read from a single sample in a study of cytomegalovirus exposure and HLA in healthy donors. The PCR made use of 60 Vbeta and 13 Jbeta primers. Only in-frame clones appear in the TCRdb table, and some are missing; sequencing was by immunoSEQ multiplex PCR. The sample has more than 150,000 clones, roughly 84% seen once; the top ten hold approximately 0.26%. Sequenced material: PBMCs. Every receptor here comes from a boy between 10 and 17 years old in good health and CMV-seronegative.

Note on this clone: This sample includes further DNA sequences coding for the same CDR3. The rearrangement links TRBV6-5 to TRBJ1-5; TRBD1 matches at 9 bases. Looked up from germline, CDR1 is MNHEY and CDR2 is SVGAGI. The CDR3 has 15 amino acids. Trimming took 4 bases from V and 2 from J; bases not matched to a gene: 3. CDR3: CASSSDRGGNQPQHF. In DNA form, the CDR3 reads TGTGCCAGCAGTTCGGACAGGGGAGGCAATCAGCCCCAGCATTTT.

The chain employs TRBV6-1 and TRBJ1-1; the D gene is possibly TRBD1 (5 bases). This CDR3 is built from 13 residues. Germline CDR1 MNHNS, CDR2 SASEGT. V was cut by 7 bases and J by 6 bases, with 15 bases left in between. The CDR3 region is CASKENPGAEAFF. The CDR3 DNA follows: TGTGCCAGCAAAGAAAATCCGGGGGCTGAAGCTTTCTTT.

This rearrangement joins TRBV2 to TRBJ2-3, with D unclear. V gave up 4 bases and J gave up 9 bases, with 5 bases separating them. CDR1 SNHLY and CDR2 FYNNEI come from the germline V gene. The CDR3 runs 10 residues. The DNA of the CDR3 is TGTGCCAGCAGTGTAGAGACGCAGTATTTT. Protein: CASSVETQYF.

The chain recombines TRBV6-6 with TRBJ2-5, with TRBD1 matching over 7 bases. The end of the DNA fits TRBJ2-7 better, so the J call may be wrong. CDR1 MNHNY and CDR2 SVGAGI come from the germline V gene (reference sequence). The CDR3 consists of 14 residues. The CDR3 loop reads CASSKRDSLYEQYF. The CDR3 coding sequence is TGTGCCAGCAGTAAACGGGACAGCCTCTACGAGCAGTACTTC.

This sequence joins TRBV2 and TRBJ1-2; D might be TRBD1 (5 bases). Germline loops: CDR1 SNHLY, CDR2 FYNNEI. The CDR3 sequence is 14 residues long. Trimming cost V 7 bases and J 6 bases, with 18 bases left between them. For the CDR3, the DNA is TGTGCCAGCAACAAGGAAAACCCCAGGGATGGCTACACCTTC. Translating gives CASNKENPRDGYTF. The full variable domain, with the rest looked up from reference TRBV2 and TRBJ1-2, is EPEVTQTPSHQVTQMGQEVILRCVPISNHLYFYWYRQILGQKVEFLVSFYNNEISEKSEIFDDQFSVERPDGSNFTLKIRSTKLEDSAMYFCASNKENPRDGYTFGSGTRLTVV.

The CDR3 sequence is CASSGQGRGYEQYF. In DNA form, the CDR3 reads TGTGCCAGCAGCGGACAGGGTAGGGGCTACGAGCAGTACTTC. The gene calls are TRBV5-4 and TRBJ2-7, with 8 bases matching TRBD1. The V gene end was trimmed by 4 bases and the J gene end by 3 bases; junction bases not matched to a gene: 6. This CDR3 spans 14 amino acids. Germline-derived CDR1 and CDR2 are SGHNT and YYREEE (reference sequence). The full variable domain, in which reference TRBV5-4 and TRBJ2-7 provide the parts outside the CDR3, is ETGVTQSPTHLIKTRGQQVTLRCSSQSGHNTVSWYQQALGQGPQFIFQYYREEENGRGNFPPRFSGLQFPNYSSELNVNALELDDSALYLCASSGQGRGYEQYFGPGTRLTVT.

V is TRBV5-4 and J is TRBJ1-1, with D possibly TRBD1 on 5 matching bases. V lost 0 bases and J lost 0, with 9 bases in between. Looked up from germline, CDR1 is SGHNT and CDR2 is YYREEE (reference sequence). The CDR3 contains 15 residues. CDR3 residues: CASSLGGRVNTEAFF. In DNA, the CDR3 is TGTGCCAGCAGCTTGGGGGGCAGGGTGAACACTGAAGCTTTCTTT.

The rearrangement joins TRBV5-1 to TRBJ2-2; 9 positions agree with TRBD1. V shed 3 bases, J shed 5 bases, and the junction held 5 bases outside the gene matches. This CDR3 spans 15 amino acids. Germline V CDR1 and CDR2: SGHRS, YFSETQ. CDR3 in amino acids: CASSSNRGLTGELFF. The CDR3 nucleotides read TGCGCCAGCAGCTCCAACAGGGGGCTGACCGGGGAGCTGTTTTTT.

The chain carries TRBV7-9 and TRBJ2-7, with D unclear. The CDR3 loop spans 15 amino acids. The germline V gene has CDR1 SEHNR and CDR2 FQNEAQ (reference sequence). Trimming stripped 5 bases from V and 5 bases from J, with 19 bases between. This CDR3 reads CASSHEKEKRDEQYF. CDR3 nucleotides: TGTGCCAGCAGCCATGAAAAGGAAAAACGGGACGAGCAGTACTTC.

The count of this clone is one. The J gene is TRBJ2-7, the V gene TRBV5-1; TRBD1 matches at 9 bases. Trimming at V came to 5 bases and at J to 3 bases, leaving 6 bases not matched to a gene. The CDR3 has 14 residues. The V gene's germline CDR1 is SGHRS and CDR2 YFSETQ. CDR3 loop: CASRKGQGNYEQYF. The CDR3 DNA follows: TGCGCCAGCAGAAAGGGACAGGGAAACTACGAGCAGTACTTC.

The rearrangement joins TRBV6-1 to TRBJ2-1; TRBD2 aligns across 10 bases. The ends lost 8 bases at V and 7 bases at J; junction bases unmatched: 11. Germline CDR1 reads MNHNS; CDR2 reads SASEGT. The CDR3 totals 15 residues. The CDR3 nucleotides read TGTGCCAGCTCATCTTCAGCGGGAGGGCTTAATGAGCAGTTCTTC. Translation: CASSSSAGGLNEQFF.

The chain employs TRBV6-1 and TRBJ2-7; 8 bases agree with TRBD1. The J segment lost 5 bases and the V segment lost 7 bases, leaving 10 bases of the junction unmatched. Germline CDR1 and CDR2: MNHNS and SASEGT. The CDR3 sequence is 14 residues long. The CDR3 region has the DNA TGTGCCAGCACCCCCGACAGGGGTTCGGACGAGCAGTACTTC. Residues: CASTPDRGSDEQYF.

J is TRBJ2-3 and V is TRBV7-3, with D unresolved. The CDR3 length is 15 residues. Germline V gene data show CDR1 as SGHTA and CDR2 as FQGTGA. The V gene lost 1 base and the J gene lost 3 bases, with 11 bases spanning the gap. For the CDR3, the DNA is TGTGCCAGCAGCTTAAAAGGCGGATGGACAGATACGCAGTATTTT. Its translation: CASSLKGGWTDTQYF.

This rearrangement joins TRBV7-2 to TRBJ2-1, with D unresolved. This CDR3 has 17 amino acids. Germline loops: CDR1 SGHTA, CDR2 FQGNSA. The V and J ends lost 5 bases and 1 base respectively, with 18 bases between them. The DNA for the CDR3 is TGTGCCAGCAGCGGGCCCCCTGGCAAATCTTCCTACAATGAGCAGTTCTTC. It translates to CASSGPPGKSSYNEQFF.

The V gene is TRBV5-1, the J gene TRBJ1-1; TRBD1 might be the D (5 bases). This CDR3 contains 14 residues. Germline V gene sequence: CDR1 SGHRS, CDR2 YFSETQ. V lost 2 bases and J 1 base, leaving 9 bases between the germline ends. The CDR3: CASSLAGWNTEAFF. Written as DNA, the CDR3 is TGCGCCAGCAGCTTAGCAGGGTGGAACACTGAAGCTTTCTTT.